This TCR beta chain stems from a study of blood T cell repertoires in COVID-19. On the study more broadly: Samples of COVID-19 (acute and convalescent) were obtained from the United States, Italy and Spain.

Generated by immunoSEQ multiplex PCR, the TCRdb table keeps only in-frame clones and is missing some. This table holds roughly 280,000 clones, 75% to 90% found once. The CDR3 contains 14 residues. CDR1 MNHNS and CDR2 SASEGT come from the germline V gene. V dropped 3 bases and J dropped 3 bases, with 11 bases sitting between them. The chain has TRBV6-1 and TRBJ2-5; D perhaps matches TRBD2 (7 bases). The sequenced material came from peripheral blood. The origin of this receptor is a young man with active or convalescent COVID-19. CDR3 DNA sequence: TGTGCCAGCAGTGAGGCGGGGGCGAAAGAGACCCAGTACTTC. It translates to CASSEAGAKETQYF.